What follows are 2 T cell receptor beta chains derived from one specimen sequenced in a study of response to subunit inactivated influenza vaccine. One entry per CDR3 protein, called by TCRdb with MiXCR from the RT-PCR reads. The sample has approximately 480,000 distinct CDR3 sequences, 9.5% to 12% seen once. The material was PBMCs from blood, obtained 45 days after vaccination. These receptors originate from a man in his fifties or sixties who received an inactivated influenza vaccine.

This clonotype was counted only a few times. The rearrangement links TRBV6-1 to TRBJ2-1; D not resolved. This CDR3 has 15 amino acids. Trimming shortened V by 1 base and J by 3 bases, and 10 bases separated the two germline ends. CDR1 is MNHNS and CDR2 is SASEGT in the germline V gene. The CDR3 nucleotides are TGTGCCAGCAGTGAAGTAAGCGCTTACTACAATGAGCAGTTCTTC. Its protein product is CASSEVSAYYNEQFF.

The chain has TRBV6-1 and TRBJ1-2; D not certain. With 1 base removed from V and 2 bases from J, the gap between germline ends came to 14 bases. Germline values: CDR1 MNHNS, CDR2 SASEGT. The CDR3 covers 16 residues. CDR3 amino acids: CASSEVRDRRNYGYTF. Written as DNA, the CDR3 is TGTGCCAGCAGTGAAGTGAGGGATCGCCGGAACTATGGCTACACCTTC.